A single sample is the source of the 3 T cell receptor beta chains below, sequenced in a study of tumor-infiltrating lymphocytes in primary liver carcinoma. The source of the blood RNA was unsorted whole blood, and germline DNA was extracted as well. Synthesis of TCR beta cDNA was carried out from 500 ng total RNA with a constant-region primer. Employing slightly modified ARM-PCR, three nested multiplex PCR rounds were run, and these gave rise to the TCR beta libraries. Investigators reported that the first two PCR rounds, at 9 to 11 cycles each, used TRBV1-TRBV30 forward primers with a C-beta reverse primer. TCRdb re-derived calls from the multiplex PCR reads in MiXCR, one entry per CDR3 protein. The data contain hundreds of thousands of distinct CDR3 sequences, almost 60% of them seen just once; the ten biggest clones take up about a sixth. Sequenced input: peripheral blood. The receptors come from a woman in her twenties or thirties with primary liver carcinoma and hepatitis B virus infection.

At least ten counts were recorded for this clonotype. The genes are TRBV11-3 and TRBJ2-2; D unclear. V lost 5 bases, J lost 0 bases, and 10 bases lay in between. The CDR3 totals 15 residues. Germline loops: CDR1 SGHNT, CDR2 YENEEA. DNA of the CDR3: TGTGCCAGCAGCCCCCCCATATCGAACACCGGGGAGCTGTTTTTT. Amino acid sequence: CASSPPISNTGELFF.

With regard to this clonotype: This could be a read error, since a much larger clone is one nucleotide away. The chain employs TRBV29-1 and TRBJ2-4; 8 bases align to TRBD2. V trimming: 5 bases; J trimming: 1 base; junction bases outside the gene matches: 13. The germline CDR1 and CDR2 sequences are SQVTM and ANQGSEA. This CDR3 has 17 amino acids. CDR3 region: CSVPGTSVIGAKNIQYF. The CDR3 region has the DNA TGCAGCGTTCCCGGGACTAGTGTCATAGGGGCCAAAAACATTCAGTACTTC.

As regards this clonotype: This may arise from a read error, as a much more abundant clone is one base away. The conserved final phenylalanine or tryptophan is absent from the CDR3, which likely points to a read error. The chain carries TRBV29-1 and TRBJ2-3; no firm D call. Trimming removed 4 bases at V and 9 bases at J, with 14 bases between. Germline CDR1 and CDR2: SQVTM and ANQGSEA. The CDR3 is made up of 12 amino acids. CDR3 nucleotides: TGCAGCGTTGGGTCGGGCAGGTCAACGCAGTATTCT. Its translation is CSVGSGRSTQYS.